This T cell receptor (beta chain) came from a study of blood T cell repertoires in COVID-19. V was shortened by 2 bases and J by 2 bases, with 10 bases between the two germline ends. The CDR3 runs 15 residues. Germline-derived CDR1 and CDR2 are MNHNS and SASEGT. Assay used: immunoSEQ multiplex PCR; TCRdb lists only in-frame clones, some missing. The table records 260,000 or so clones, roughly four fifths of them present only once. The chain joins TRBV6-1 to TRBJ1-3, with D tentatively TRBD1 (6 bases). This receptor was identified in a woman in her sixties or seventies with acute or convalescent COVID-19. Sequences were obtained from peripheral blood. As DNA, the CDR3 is TGTGCCAGCAGTGAATACAGGGAAACTGGAAACACCATATATTTT. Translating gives CASSEYRETGNTIYF.